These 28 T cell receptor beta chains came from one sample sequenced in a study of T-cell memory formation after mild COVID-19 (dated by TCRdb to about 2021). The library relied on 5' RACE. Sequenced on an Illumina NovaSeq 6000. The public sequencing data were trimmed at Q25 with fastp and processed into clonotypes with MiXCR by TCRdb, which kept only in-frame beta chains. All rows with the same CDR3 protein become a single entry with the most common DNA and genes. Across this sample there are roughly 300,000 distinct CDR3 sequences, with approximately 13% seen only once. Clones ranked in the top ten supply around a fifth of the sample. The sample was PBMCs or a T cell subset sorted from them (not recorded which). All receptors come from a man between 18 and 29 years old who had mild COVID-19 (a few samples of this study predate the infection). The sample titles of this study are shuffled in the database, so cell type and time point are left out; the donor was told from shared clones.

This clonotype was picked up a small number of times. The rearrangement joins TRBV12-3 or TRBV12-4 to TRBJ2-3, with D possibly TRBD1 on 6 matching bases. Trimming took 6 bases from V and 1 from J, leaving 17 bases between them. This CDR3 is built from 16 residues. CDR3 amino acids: CASRTQGAIGTDTQYF. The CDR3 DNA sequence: TGTGCCAGCAGAACACAGGGTGCAATTGGCACAGATACGCAGTATTTT.

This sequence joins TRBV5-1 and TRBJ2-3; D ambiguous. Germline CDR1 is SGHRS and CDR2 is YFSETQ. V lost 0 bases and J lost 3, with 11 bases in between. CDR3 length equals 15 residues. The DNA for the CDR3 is TGCGCCAGCAGCTTGGTCCCCGTCGGTACAGATACGCAGTATTTT. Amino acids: CASSLVPVGTDTQYF.

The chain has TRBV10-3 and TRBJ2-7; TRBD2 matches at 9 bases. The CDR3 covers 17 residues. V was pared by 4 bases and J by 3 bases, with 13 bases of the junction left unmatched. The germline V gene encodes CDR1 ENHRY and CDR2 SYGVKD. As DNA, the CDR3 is TGTGCCATCAGTGTCGGGGGGCGGCTAGCGGGGTACTACGAGCAGTACGTC. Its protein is CAISVGGRLAGYYEQYV.

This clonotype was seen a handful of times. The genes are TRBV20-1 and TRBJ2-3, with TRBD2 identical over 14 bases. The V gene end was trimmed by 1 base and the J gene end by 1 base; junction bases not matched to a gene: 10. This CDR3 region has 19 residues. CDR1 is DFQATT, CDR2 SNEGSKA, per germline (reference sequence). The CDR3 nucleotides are TGCAGTGCTAGAGTCCCGGGACTAGCGGGGGCCCTAGGCACAGATACGCAGTATTTT. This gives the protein CSARVPGLAGALGTDTQYF.

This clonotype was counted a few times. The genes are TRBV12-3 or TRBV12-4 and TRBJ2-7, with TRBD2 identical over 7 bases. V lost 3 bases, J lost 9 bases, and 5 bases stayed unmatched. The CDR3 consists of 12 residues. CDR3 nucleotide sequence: TGTGCCAGCAGTTTTTGGGGGGGGAGGCAGTACTTC. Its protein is CASSFWGGRQYF.

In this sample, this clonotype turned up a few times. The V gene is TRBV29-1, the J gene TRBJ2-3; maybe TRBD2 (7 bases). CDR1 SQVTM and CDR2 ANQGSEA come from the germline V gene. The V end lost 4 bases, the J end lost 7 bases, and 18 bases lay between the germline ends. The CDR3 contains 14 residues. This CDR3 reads CSVGGGGPLNTQYF. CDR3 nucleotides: TGCAGCGTTGGAGGCGGGGGCCCTCTAAATACGCAGTATTTT.

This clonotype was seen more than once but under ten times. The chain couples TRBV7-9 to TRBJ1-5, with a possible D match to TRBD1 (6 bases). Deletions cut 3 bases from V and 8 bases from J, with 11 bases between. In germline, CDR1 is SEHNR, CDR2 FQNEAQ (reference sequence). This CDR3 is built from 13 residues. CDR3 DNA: TGTGCCAGCAGCTTGCAGGGACACGAGCCCCAGCATTTT. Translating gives CASSLQGHEPQHF.

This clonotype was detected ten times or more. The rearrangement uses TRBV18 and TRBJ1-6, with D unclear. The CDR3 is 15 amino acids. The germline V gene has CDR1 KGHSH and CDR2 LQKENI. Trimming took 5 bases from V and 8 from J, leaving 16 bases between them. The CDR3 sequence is CASSDGSSEYSPLHF. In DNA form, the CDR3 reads TGTGCCAGCTCAGATGGGAGCTCCGAATATTCACCCCTCCACTTT.

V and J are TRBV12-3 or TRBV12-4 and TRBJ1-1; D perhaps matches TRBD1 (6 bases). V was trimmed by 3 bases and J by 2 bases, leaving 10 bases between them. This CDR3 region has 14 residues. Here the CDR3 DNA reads TGTGCCAGCAGTTTTCGGGACACAAACACTGAAGCTTTCTTT. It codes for CASSFRDTNTEAFF.

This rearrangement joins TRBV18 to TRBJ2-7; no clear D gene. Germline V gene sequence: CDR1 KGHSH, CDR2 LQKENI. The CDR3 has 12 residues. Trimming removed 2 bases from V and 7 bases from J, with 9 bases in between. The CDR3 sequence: CASSPIGEEQYF. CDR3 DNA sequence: TGTGCCAGCTCACCAATCGGCGAAGAGCAGTACTTC.

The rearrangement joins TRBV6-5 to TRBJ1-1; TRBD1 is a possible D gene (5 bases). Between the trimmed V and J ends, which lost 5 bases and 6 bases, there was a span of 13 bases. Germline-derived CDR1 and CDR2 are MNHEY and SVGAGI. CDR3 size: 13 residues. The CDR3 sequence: CASSPPGGAEAFF. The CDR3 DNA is TGTGCCAGCAGTCCCCCGGGGGGGGCTGAAGCTTTCTTT.

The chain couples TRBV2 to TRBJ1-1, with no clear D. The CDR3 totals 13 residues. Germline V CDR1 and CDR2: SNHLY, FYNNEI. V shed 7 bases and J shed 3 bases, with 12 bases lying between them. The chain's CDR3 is CASNLGGHTEAFF. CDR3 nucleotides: TGTGCCAGCAACTTAGGCGGACACACTGAAGCTTTCTTT. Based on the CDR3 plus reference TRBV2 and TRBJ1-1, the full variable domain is EPEVTQTPSHQVTQMGQEVILRCVPISNHLYFYWYRQILGQKVEFLVSFYNNEISEKSEIFDDQFSVERPDGSNFTLKIRSTKLEDSAMYFCASNLGGHTEAFFGQGTRLTVV.

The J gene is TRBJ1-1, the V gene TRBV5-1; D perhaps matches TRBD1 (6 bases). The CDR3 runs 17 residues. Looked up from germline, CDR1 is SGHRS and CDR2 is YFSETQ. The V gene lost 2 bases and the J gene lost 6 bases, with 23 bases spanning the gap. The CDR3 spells CASSLQGVSIRSPEAFF. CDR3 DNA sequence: TGCGCCAGCAGCTTACAGGGCGTCTCAATCCGGAGCCCTGAAGCTTTCTTT. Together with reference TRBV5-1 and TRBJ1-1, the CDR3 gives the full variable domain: KAGVTQTPRYLIKTRGQQVTLSCSPISGHRSVSWYQQTPGQGLQFLFEYFSETQRNKGNFPGRFSGRQFSNSRSEMNVSTLELGDSALYLCASSLQGVSIRSPEAFFGQGTRLTVV.

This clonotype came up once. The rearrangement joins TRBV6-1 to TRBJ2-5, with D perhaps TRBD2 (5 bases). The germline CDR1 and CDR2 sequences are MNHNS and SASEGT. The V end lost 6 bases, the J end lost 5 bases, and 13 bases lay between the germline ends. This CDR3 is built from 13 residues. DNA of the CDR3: TGTGCCAGCAGGTTGAGCCGAGGGGAGACCCAGTACTTC. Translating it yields CASRLSRGETQYF.

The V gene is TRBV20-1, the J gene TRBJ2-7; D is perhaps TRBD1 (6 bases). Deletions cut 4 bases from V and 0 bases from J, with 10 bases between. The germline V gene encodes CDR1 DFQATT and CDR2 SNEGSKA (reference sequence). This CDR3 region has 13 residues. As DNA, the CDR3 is TGCAGTGCTAACCGGGACAACTCCTACGAGCAGTACGTC. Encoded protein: CSANRDNSYEQYV.

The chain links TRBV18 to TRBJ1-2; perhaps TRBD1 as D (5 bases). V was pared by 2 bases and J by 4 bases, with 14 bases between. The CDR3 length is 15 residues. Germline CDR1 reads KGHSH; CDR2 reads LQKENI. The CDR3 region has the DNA TGTGCCAGCTCACCAGGAGGGACGGCGGCCTATGGCTACACCTTC. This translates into CASSPGGTAAYGYTF.

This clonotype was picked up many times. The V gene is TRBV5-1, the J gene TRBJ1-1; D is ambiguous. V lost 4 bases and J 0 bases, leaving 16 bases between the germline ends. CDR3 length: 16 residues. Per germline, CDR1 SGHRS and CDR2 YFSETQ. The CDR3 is CASSNRSWAVNTEAFF. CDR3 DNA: TGCGCCAGCAGCAATCGTAGTTGGGCGGTGAACACTGAAGCTTTCTTT.

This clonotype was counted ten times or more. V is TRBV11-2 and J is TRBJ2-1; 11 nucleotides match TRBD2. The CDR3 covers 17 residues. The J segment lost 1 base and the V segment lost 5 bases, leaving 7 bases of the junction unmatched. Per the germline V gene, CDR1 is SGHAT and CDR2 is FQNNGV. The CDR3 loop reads CASSPNPSGGSYNEQFF. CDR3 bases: TGTGCCAGCAGCCCAAACCCTAGCGGGGGGTCCTACAATGAGCAGTTCTTC.

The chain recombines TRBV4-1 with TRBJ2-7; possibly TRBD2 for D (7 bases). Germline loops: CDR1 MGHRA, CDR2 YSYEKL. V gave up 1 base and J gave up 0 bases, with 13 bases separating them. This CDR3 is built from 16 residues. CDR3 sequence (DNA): TGCGCCAGCAGCCAAGGCGGGGGCACAAGCTCCTACGAGCAGTACTTC. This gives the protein CASSQGGGTSSYEQYF.

CDR3 protein: CASSYADRNNGYTF. CDR3 sequence (DNA): TGTGCCAGCAGTTACGCGGACAGGAATAATGGCTACACCTTC. V and J are TRBV6-5 and TRBJ1-2; 7 bases agree with TRBD1. The CDR3 extends over 14 amino acids. CDR1 MNHEY and CDR2 SVGAGI come from the germline V gene. The junction had 6 bases not matched to a gene; V was cut back by 2 bases and J by 6 bases.

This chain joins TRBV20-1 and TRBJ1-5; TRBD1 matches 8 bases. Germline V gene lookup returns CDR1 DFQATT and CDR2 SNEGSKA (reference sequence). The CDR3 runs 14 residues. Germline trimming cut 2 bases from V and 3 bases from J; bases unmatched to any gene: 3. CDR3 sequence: CSARRTGINQPQHF. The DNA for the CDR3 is TGCAGTGCTAGACGGACAGGGATCAATCAGCCCCAGCATTTT.

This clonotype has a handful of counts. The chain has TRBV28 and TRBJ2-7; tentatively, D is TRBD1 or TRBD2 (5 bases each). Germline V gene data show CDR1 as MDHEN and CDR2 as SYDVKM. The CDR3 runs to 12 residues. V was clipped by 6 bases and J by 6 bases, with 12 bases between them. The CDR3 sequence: CASSPGTSEQYV. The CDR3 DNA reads TGTGCCAGCAGCCCCGGGACGAGCGAGCAGTACGTC.

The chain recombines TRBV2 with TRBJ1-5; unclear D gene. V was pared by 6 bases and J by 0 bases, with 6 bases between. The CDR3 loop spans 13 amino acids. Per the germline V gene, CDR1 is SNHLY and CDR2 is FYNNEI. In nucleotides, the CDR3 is TGTGCCAGCAGCGGTTTTAGCAATCAGCCCCAGCATTTT. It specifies CASSGFSNQPQHF.

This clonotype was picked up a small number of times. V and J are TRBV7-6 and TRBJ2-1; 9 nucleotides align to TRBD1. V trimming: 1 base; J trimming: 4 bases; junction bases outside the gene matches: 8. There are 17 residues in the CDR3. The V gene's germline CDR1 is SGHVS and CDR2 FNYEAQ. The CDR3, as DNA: TGTGCCAGCAGCTTAGGGGCCGGGACAGGGAGGTACAATGAGCAGTTCTTC. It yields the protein CASSLGAGTGRYNEQFF. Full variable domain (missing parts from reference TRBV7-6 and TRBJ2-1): GAGVSQSPRYKVTKRGQDVALRCDPISGHVSLYWYRQALGQGPEFLTYFNYEAQQDKSGLPNDRFSAERPEGSISTLTIQRTEQRDSAMYRCASSLGAGTGRYNEQFFGPGTRLTVL.

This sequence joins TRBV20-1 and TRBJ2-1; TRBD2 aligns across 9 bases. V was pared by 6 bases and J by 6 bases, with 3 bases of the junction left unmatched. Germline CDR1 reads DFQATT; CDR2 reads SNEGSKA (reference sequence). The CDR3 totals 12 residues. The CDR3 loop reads CSAQGLANEQFF. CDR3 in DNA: TGCAGTGCCCAGGGACTAGCCAATGAGCAGTTCTTC.

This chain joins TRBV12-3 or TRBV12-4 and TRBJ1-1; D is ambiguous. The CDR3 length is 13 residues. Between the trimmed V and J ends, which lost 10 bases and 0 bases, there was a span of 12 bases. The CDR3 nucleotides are TGTGCCACCGCGAGGACGGTGAACACTGAAGCTTTCTTT. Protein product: CATARTVNTEAFF.

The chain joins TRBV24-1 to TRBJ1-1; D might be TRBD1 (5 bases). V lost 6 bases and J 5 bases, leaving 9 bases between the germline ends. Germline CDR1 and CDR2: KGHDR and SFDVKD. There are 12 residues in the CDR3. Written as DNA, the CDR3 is TGTGCCACCAGTATCGGGGGAACTGAAGCTTTCTTT. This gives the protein CATSIGGTEAFF.

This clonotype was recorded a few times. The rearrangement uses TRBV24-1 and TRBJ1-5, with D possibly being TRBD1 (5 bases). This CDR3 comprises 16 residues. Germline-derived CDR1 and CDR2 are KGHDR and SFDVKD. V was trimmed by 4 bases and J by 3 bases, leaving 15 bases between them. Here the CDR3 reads CATSEGSWGDNQPQHF. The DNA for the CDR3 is TGTGCCACCAGTGAAGGTTCCTGGGGGGACAATCAGCCCCAGCATTTT.